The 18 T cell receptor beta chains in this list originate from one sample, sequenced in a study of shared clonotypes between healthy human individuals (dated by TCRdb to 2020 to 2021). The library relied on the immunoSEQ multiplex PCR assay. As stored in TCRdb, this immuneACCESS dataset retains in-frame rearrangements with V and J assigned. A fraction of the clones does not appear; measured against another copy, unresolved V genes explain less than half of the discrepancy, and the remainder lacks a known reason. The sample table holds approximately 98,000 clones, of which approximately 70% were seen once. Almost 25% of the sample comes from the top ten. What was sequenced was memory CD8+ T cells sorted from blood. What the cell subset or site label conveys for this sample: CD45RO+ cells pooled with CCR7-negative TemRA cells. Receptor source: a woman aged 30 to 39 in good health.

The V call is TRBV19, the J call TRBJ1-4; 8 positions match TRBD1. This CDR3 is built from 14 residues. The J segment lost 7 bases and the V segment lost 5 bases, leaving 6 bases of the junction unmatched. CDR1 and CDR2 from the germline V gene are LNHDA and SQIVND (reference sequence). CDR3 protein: CASSPQGAPEKLFF. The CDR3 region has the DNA TGTGCCAGTAGTCCGCAGGGGGCGCCTGAAAAACTGTTTTTT.

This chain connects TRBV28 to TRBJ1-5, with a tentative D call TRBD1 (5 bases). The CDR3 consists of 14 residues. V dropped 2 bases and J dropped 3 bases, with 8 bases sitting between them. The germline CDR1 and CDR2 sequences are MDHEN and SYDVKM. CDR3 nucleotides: TGTGCCAGCAGTTTAAGAGGGGTCAATCAGCCCCAGCATTTT. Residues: CASSLRGVNQPQHF.

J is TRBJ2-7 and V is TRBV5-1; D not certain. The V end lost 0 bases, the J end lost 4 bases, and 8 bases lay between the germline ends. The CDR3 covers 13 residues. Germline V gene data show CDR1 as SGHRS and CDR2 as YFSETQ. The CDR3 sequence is CASSLGLTYEQYF. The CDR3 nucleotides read TGCGCCAGCAGCTTGGGACTGACATACGAGCAGTACTTC. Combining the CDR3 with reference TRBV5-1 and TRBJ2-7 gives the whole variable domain KAGVTQTPRYLIKTRGQQVTLSCSPISGHRSVSWYQQTPGQGLQFLFEYFSETQRNKGNFPGRFSGRQFSNSRSEMNVSTLELGDSALYLCASSLGLTYEQYFGPGTRLTVT.

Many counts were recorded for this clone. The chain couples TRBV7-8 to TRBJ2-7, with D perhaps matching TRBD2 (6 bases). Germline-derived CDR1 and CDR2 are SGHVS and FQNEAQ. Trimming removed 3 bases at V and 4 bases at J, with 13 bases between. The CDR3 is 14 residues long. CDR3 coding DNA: TGTGCCAGCAGCTTGGAGTGGGGGGATTACGAGCAGTACTTC. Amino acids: CASSLEWGDYEQYF. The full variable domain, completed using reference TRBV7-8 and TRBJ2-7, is GAGVSQSPRYKVAKRGQDVALRCDPISGHVSLFWYQQALGQGPEFLTYFQNEAQLDKSGLPSDRFFAERPEGSVSTLKIQRTQQEDSAVYLCASSLEWGDYEQYFGPGTRLTVT.

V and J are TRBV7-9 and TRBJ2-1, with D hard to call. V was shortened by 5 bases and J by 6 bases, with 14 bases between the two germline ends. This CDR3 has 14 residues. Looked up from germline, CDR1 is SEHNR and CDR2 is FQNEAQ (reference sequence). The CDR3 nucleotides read TGTGCCAGCAGCCCGATCAAAGGCTTCAATGAGCAGTTCTTC. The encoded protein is CASSPIKGFNEQFF.

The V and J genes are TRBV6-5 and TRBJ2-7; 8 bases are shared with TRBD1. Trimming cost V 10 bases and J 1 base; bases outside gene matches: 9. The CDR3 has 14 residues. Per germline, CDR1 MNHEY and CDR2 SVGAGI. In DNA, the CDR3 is TGTGCCACCCACCGCGACAGGGGTTCCTACGAGCAGTACTTC. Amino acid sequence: CATHRDRGSYEQYF.

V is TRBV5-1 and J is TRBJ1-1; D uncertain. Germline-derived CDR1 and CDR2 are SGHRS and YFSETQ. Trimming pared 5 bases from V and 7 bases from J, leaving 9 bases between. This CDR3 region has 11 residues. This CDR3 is CASRGRIEAFF. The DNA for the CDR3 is TGCGCCAGCAGAGGGCGGATTGAAGCTTTCTTT.

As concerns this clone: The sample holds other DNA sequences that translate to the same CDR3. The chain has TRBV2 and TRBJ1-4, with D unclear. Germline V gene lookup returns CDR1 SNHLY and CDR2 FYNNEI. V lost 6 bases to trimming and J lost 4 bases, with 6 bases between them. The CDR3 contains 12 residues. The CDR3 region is CASSGVNEKLFF. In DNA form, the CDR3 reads TGTGCCAGCAGCGGGGTTAATGAAAAACTGTTTTTT. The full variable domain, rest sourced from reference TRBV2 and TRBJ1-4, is EPEVTQTPSHQVTQMGQEVILRCVPISNHLYFYWYRQILGQKVEFLVSFYNNEISEKSEIFDDQFSVERPDGSNFTLKIRSTKLEDSAMYFCASSGVNEKLFFGSGTQLSVL.

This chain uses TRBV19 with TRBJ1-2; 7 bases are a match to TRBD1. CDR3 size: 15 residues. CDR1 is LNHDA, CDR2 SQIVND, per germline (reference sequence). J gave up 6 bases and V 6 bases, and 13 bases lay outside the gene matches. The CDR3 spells CASRESGTDKNGYTF. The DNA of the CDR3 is TGTGCCAGTAGGGAGAGCGGGACAGACAAGAATGGCTACACCTTC. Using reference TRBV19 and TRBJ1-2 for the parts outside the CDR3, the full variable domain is DGGITQSPKYLFRKEGQNVTLSCEQNLNHDAMYWYRQDPGQGLRLIYYSQIVNDFQKGDIAEGYSVSREKKESFPLTVTSAQKNPTAFYLCASRESGTDKNGYTFGSGTRLTVV.

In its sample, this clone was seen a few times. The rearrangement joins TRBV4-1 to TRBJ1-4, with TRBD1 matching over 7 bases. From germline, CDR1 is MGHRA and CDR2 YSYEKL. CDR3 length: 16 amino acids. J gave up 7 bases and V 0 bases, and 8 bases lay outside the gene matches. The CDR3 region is CASSQEQEGGGEKLFF. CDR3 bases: TGCGCCAGCAGCCAAGAACAAGAAGGGGGCGGTGAAAAACTGTTTTTT.

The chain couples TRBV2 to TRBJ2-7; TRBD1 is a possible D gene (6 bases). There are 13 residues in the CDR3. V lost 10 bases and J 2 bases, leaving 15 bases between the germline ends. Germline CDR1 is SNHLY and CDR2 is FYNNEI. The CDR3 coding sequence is TGTGCCACCCGGACAGCAGAACCCTACGAGCAGTACTTC. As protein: CATRTAEPYEQYF.

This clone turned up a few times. The CDR3 DNA reads TGTGCCAGTAGCCTTGGAGTCCAGAACACCGGGGAGCTGTTTTTT. This encodes CASSLGVQNTGELFF. The chain combines TRBV19 with TRBJ2-2, with D unresolved. CDR3 size: 15 residues. V lost 6 bases, J lost 1 base, and 12 bases lay in between. Germline CDR1 and CDR2: LNHDA and SQIVND (reference sequence).

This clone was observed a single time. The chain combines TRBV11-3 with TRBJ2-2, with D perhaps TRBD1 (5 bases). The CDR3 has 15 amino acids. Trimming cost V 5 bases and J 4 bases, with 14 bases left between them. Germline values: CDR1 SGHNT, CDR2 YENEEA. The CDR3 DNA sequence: TGTGCCAGCAGCCTCCATAGGGGCTTCACCGGGGAGCTGTTTTTT. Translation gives CASSLHRGFTGELFF.

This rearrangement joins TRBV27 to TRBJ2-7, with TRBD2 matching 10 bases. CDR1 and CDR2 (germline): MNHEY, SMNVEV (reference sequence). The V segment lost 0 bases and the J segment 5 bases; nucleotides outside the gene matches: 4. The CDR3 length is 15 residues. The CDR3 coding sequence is TGTGCCAGCAGTTTATCCGGGACTAGCGCCGACGAGCAGTACTTC. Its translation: CASSLSGTSADEQYF.

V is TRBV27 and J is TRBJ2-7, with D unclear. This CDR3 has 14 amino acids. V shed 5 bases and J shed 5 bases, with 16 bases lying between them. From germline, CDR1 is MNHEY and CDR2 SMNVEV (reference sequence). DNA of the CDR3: TGTGCCAGCAGTCCCCGGACCCTTTCCGACGAGCAGTACTTC. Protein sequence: CASSPRTLSDEQYF.

CDR3 amino acids: CATSQGTSGNYEQYF. CDR3 in DNA: TGTGCCACCAGCCAAGGGACGAGCGGGAACTACGAGCAGTACTTC. The chain links TRBV15 to TRBJ2-5, with 7 bases fitting TRBD2. The J call may be mistaken, given a closer DNA end match to TRBJ2-7. CDR1 is LNHNV and CDR2 is YYDKDF in the germline V gene (reference sequence). The CDR3 length is 15 residues.

This chain's CDR3 is CASSFAPGGAYEQYF. As DNA, the CDR3 is TGTGCCAGCAGCTTTGCCCCCGGGGGGGCCTACGAGCAGTACTTC. The chain employs TRBV13 and TRBJ2-5; 8 bases are shared with TRBD2. The J call is doubtful: the DNA matches TRBJ2-7 better. CDR1 PRHDT and CDR2 FYEKMQ come from the germline V gene (reference sequence). The CDR3 loop spans 15 amino acids.

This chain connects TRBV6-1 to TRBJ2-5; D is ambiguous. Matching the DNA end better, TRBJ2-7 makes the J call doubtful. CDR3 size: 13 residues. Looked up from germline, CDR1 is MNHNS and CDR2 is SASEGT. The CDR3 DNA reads TGTGCCGGGTCGACACCGGCCGGCTACGAGCAGTACTTC. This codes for CAGSTPAGYEQYF.